This entry lists 2 T cell receptor beta chains sequenced from one sample in a study of cytomegalovirus exposure and HLA in healthy donors (dated by TCRdb to about 2017). The library was built by means of the immunoSEQ multiplex PCR assay. For the multiplex PCR, a mixture combining 60 forward primers for TCR Vbeta segments and 13 reverse primers for TCR Jbeta segments was used. TCRdb obtained this table from immuneACCESS and retained in-frame rearrangements with V and J assigned. These tables miss some clones; where compared with another copy, unresolved V genes account for less than half of the shortfall, and the remainder is unexplained. Across this sample there are tens of thousands of clones, with approximately 80% seen only once. 20% to 25% of the sample is taken by the ten largest. The sequencing sample was made of PBMCs. These receptors all stem from a woman aged 50 to 60 in good health and CMV-seropositive.

This clone came up once. This chain links TRBV5-6 with TRBJ1-3, with D hard to call. The ends were cut back, 0 bases at V and 2 bases at J, with 9 bases in the middle. Germline V CDR1 and CDR2: SGHDT, YYEEEE. This CDR3 has 15 amino acids. The CDR3 sequence is CASSLVRGTGNTIYF. CDR3 sequence (DNA): TGTGCCAGCAGCTTGGTTCGGGGTACTGGAAACACCATATATTTT.

This clone showed up just a few times. The V call is TRBV7-8, the J call TRBJ1-1, with D possibly matching TRBD1 (6 bases). The CDR3 is 16 residues long. Germline V gene data show CDR1 as SGHVS and CDR2 as FQNEAQ. Between the trimmed V and J ends, which lost 2 bases and 3 bases, there was a span of 16 bases. The CDR3, as DNA: TGTGCCAGCAGCTTACCTCAGGGGCTGGGTGACACTGAAGCTTTCTTT. It specifies CASSLPQGLGDTEAFF.